This is a list of T cell receptor beta chains from one sample in a study of cytomegalovirus exposure and HLA in healthy donors. Clones were sequenced by immunoSEQ multiplex PCR, and TCRdb holds only the in-frame ones, with some missing. The sample lists about 120,000 clones, around two thirds seen once, with less than 9.5% in the top ten. What was sequenced was PBMCs. The origin of the receptors is a woman between 35 and 50 years old in good health and CMV-seropositive. The conserved cysteine and the conserved F or W are not part of the CDR3 here.

TRBV7-2,TRBJ2-7,ASSLDGTTSYEQY
TRBV10-3,TRBJ2-1,AIGGLAGNSYNEQF
TRBV27,TRBJ2-7,ASSLRANLYEQY
TRBV2,TRBJ1-2,ASSEAREDRLT
TRBV20-1,TRBJ1-2,SASGGDGYT
TRBV19,TRBJ1-4,ASSTRGREKLF
TRBV2,TRBJ1-4,ASKQGGGATNEKLF
TRBV30,TRBJ2-5,AWGLRLVSKETQY
TRBV27,TRBJ1-1,ASSRRWNTEAF
TRBV5-1,TRBJ2-7,ASSLPSSNEQY
TRBV7-2,TRBJ2-1,ASSPGLGGYEQF
TRBV4-2,TRBJ2-1,ASSSTLPAGVPNEQF
TRBV7-9,TRBJ2-7,ASSLAVLAVNYEQY
TRBV28,TRBJ2-7,ASSLRLAGSYEQY
TRBV25-1,TRBJ2-1,ASSTLGEGLGSRNEQF
TRBV28,TRBJ2-7,ASSVNSPYEQY
TRBV15,-,ATSARTGPLEQY
TRBV7-8,TRBJ1-5,ASSFDRGSNQPQH
TRBV5-1,TRBJ2-5,ASSLGLAGGMRETQY
TRBV5-1,-,ASAVAGIDEQY
TRBV6-1,TRBJ1-6,ASSPYNSPLH
TRBV7-2,TRBJ2-7,ATGDLAYEQY
TRBV9,TRBJ1-3,ASQGHSGNTIY
TRBV19,TRBJ2-3,ATTSSGGTDTQY
TRBV19,TRBJ1-5,ASSMGQGYNQPQH
TRBV5-6,-,ASSSEREIGYEQY
TRBV30,TRBJ2-7,AWNTRRTSGRAGSYEQY
TRBV5-1,TRBJ2-7,ASSSEDRGYEQY
TRBV5-6,TRBJ1-3,ASSLSDSPNSGNTIY
TRBV7-9,TRBJ2-1,ASSLGYRGYEQF
TRBV28,TRBJ2-1,ASNLPGLAIHEQF
TRBV10-3,TRBJ2-7,AISPTGTGEHEQY
TRBV7-3,TRBJ2-2,ASSLRQPGANTGELF
TRBV27,TRBJ2-7,ASSTGQGYEQY
TRBV28,TRBJ2-3,ASSLLAEGRDTQY
TRBV7-9,TRBJ1-4,ASTGLTNEKLF
TRBV29-1,TRBJ1-1,SVSRHTSNTEAF
TRBV7-8,TRBJ2-1,ASSSRGGVYEQF
TRBV19,TRBJ1-5,ASKRDRGGNQPQH
TRBV6-5,TRBJ1-2,ASSYVRGLDYGYT
TRBV19,TRBJ2-3,ASSIRGASTDTQY
TRBV19,TRBJ1-1,ASTPSDRGNTEAF
TRBV6-6,TRBJ2-5,ASSQGRGETQY
TRBV6-5,TRBJ2-7,ASSYSTAVYEQY
TRBV18,TRBJ1-4,ASSLGQYPTNEKLF
TRBV6-6,TRBJ1-5,ASGDYSNQPQH
TRBV2,TRBJ2-7,ASSVLAGPLYEQY
TRBV29-1,TRBJ2-1,SVPSGSINEQF
TRBV28,TRBJ1-1,ASSSGEFLTMNTEAF